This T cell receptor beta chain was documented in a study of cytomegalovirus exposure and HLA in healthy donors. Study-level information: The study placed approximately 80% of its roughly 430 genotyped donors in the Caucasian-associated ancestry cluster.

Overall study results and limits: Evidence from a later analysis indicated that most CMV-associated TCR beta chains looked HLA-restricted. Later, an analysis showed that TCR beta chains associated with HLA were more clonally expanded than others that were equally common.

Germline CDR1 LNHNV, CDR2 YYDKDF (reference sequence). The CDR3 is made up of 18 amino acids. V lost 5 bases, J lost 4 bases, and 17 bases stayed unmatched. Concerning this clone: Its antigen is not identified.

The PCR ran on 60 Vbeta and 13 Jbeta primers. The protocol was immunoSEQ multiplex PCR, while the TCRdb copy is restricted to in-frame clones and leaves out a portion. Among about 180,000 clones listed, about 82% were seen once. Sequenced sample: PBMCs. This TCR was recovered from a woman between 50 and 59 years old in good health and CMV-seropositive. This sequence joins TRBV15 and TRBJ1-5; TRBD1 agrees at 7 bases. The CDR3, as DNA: TGTGCCACCAGCGGGCCGGGACAGTCTTCTTCCTTTAATCAGCCCCAGCATTTT. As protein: CATSGPGQSSSFNQPQHF. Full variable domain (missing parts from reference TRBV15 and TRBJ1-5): DAMVIQNPRYQVTQFGKPVTLSCSQTLNHNVMYWYQQKSSQAPKLLFHYYDKDFNNEADTPDNFQSRRPNTSFCFLDIRSPGLGDTAMYLCATSGPGQSSSFNQPQHFGDGTRLSIL.